Described below is a single T cell receptor beta chain sequence and its context. Generated by immunoSEQ multiplex PCR, the TCRdb table keeps only in-frame clones and is missing some. This table has hundreds of thousands of clones, more than 80% appearing once. This entry comes from a study of Ad26.COV2.S vaccination and SARS-CoV-2 variants. V was clipped by 0 bases and J by 3 bases, with 16 bases between them. The V gene's germline CDR1 is SGHRS and CDR2 YFSETQ. The CDR3 contains 16 residues. Treatment described: roughly 20 received Ad26.COV2.S at low or high dose, single or two shots; about 5 received placebo; per-sample allocation not given. Specimen acquisition occurred on day 63 following the initial vaccine or placebo injection.

Specimen: peripheral blood, collected in a trial of Ad26.COV2.S vaccine versus placebo. The chain employs TRBV5-1 and TRBJ2-7; unclear D gene. This clonotype was sampled from a person between 18 and 65 years old who received the Ad26.COV2.S COVID-19 vaccine or a placebo. CDR3 coding DNA: TGCGCCAGCAGCTTGGTTTACTTTAGCACTATCTACGAGCAGTACTTC. Translation gives CASSLVYFSTIYEQYF.